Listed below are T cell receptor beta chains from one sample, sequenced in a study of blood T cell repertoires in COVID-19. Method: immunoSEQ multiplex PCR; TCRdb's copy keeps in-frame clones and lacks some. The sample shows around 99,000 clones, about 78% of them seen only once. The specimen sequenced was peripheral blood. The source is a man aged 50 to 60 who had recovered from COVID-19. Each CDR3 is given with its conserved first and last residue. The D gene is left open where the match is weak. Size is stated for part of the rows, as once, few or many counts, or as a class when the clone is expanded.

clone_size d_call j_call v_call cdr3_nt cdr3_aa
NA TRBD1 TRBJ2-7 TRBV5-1 TGCGCCAGCAGCTTGGCCGGGACAGCGAGTTCGTACGAGCAGTACTTC CASSLAGTASSYEQYF
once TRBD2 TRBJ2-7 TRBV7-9 TGTGCCAGCAGCTTATATCGGGGGGATGGGACCCTTTTCTACGAGCAGTACTTC CASSLYRGDGTLFYEQYF
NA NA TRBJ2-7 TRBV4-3 TGCGCCAGCAGCCAAGTAGCAGGGGCCCCATACGAGCAGTACTTC CASSQVAGAPYEQYF
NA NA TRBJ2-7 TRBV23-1 TGCGCCAGCAGGCCCCCCTACCGGAGACGGCTCTACGAGCAGTACTTC CASRPPYRRRLYEQYF
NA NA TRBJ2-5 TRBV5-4 TGTGCCAGCAGCACCGGACTCGTCCAAGAGACCCAGTACTTC CASSTGLVQETQYF
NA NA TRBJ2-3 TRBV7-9 TGTGCCAGCAGCTCGCGAGGGAGCACAGATACGCAGTATTTT CASSSRGSTDTQYF
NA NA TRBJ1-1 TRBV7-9 TGTGCCAGCAGCAACAACGCAGTGACTTTTTCTGAAGCTTTCTTT CASSNNAVTFSEAFF
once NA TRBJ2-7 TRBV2 TGTGCCAGCAGCCGCTACGAGCAGTACTTC CASSRYEQYF
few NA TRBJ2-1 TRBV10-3 TGTGCCATCAGTAGCCTTAGCTCCTACAATGAGCAGTTCTTC CAISSLSSYNEQFF
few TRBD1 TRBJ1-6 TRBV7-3 TGTGCCAGCAGCTTGACAGGGAGCTCCTATAATTCACCCCTCCACTTT CASSLTGSSYNSPLHF
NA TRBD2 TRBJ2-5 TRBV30 TGTGCCTGGACCGTCGGGGCGGGGGACCCCACTCAAGAGACCCAGTACTTC CAWTVGAGDPTQETQYF